Presented here are 13 T cell receptor beta chains from one specimen sequenced in a study of T cells after yellow fever vaccination. TCRdb used MiXCR to reprocess the 5' RACE reads, holding one entry per CDR3 protein. The data hold a few hundred thousand distinct CDR3 sequences, with 3.6% observed a single time. This material consisted of PBMCs, taken on the day of the yellow fever booster vaccination. These receptors originate from a man younger than 35 who received the YFV17D yellow fever vaccine.

This clonotype was observed many times. V and J are TRBV19 and TRBJ1-1; a possible D gene is TRBD1 (5 bases). Germline V CDR1 and CDR2: LNHDA, SQIVND (reference sequence). This CDR3 spans 11 amino acids. Trimming took 6 bases from V and 10 from J, leaving 12 bases between them. CDR3 amino acids: CASSHDSRAFF. The CDR3 coding sequence is TGTGCCAGTAGCCATGACAGTAGAGCTTTCTTT.

Ten or more counts support this clonotype. The chain recombines TRBV6-2 or TRBV6-3 with TRBJ1-1, with 10 bases aligning to TRBD1. V lost 7 bases and J lost 1; bases outside the gene matches: 12. In germline, CDR1 is MNHEY, CDR2 SVGEGT. The CDR3 runs 17 residues. CDR3 protein: CASTRDRGHLGNTEAFF. CDR3 bases: TGTGCCAGCACCAGGGACAGGGGCCACCTAGGGAACACTGAAGCTTTCTTT.

This clonotype was counted at least ten times. The chain is built from TRBV2 and TRBJ2-7; weak D call: TRBD2 (7 bases). Germline V gene lookup returns CDR1 SNHLY and CDR2 FYNNEI. The V gene lost 8 bases and the J gene lost 3 bases, with 11 bases spanning the gap. The length of the CDR3 is 12 residues. DNA for the CDR3: TGTGCCAGCGGGAGGGACATCTACGAGCAGTACTTC. It yields the protein CASGRDIYEQYF.

This clonotype has a count of ten or more. V and J are TRBV7-2 and TRBJ2-3, with no clear D. This CDR3 is built from 12 residues. Germline loops: CDR1 SGHTA, CDR2 FQGNSA. Trimming took off 2 bases at V and 4 bases at J, with 4 bases between the two ends. The CDR3 reads CASSLYSDTQYF. The DNA of the CDR3 is TGTGCCAGCAGCTTATATTCAGATACGCAGTATTTT. Variable domain in full (rest from reference TRBV7-2 and TRBJ2-3): GAGVSQSPSNKVTEKGKDVELRCDPISGHTALYWYRQSLGQGLEFLIYFQGNSAPDKSGLPSDRFSAERTGGSVSTLTIQRTQQEDSAVYLCASSLYSDTQYFGPGTRLTVL.

The table lists this clonotype with a few counts. DNA of the CDR3: TGTGCCAGCAGCTCCGGGACTAGCGGGGGGGTTGGCGGGGAGACCCAGTACTTC. Translation: CASSSGTSGGVGGETQYF. This chain links TRBV5-4 with TRBJ2-5; 16 bases match TRBD2. Germline CDR1 and CDR2: SGHNT and YYREEE (reference sequence). The trim removed 3 bases at V and 5 bases at J, leaving 10 bases unmatched. The CDR3 contains 18 residues.

This clonotype turned up a few times. The chain couples TRBV2 to TRBJ2-5, with 8 bases identical to TRBD2. This CDR3 comprises 13 residues. Germline-derived CDR1 and CDR2 are SNHLY and FYNNEI. J gave up 3 bases and V 6 bases, and 3 bases lay outside the gene matches. In DNA, the CDR3 is TGTGCCAGCAGGGACGGGAGGGAAGAGACCCAGTACTTC. Protein sequence: CASRDGREETQYF.

This clonotype was observed at least ten times. This chain uses TRBV7-9 with TRBJ2-7, with D hard to call. The ends were cut back, 5 bases at V and 5 bases at J, with 10 bases in the middle. The CDR3 sequence is 12 residues long. From germline, CDR1 is SEHNR and CDR2 FQNEAQ (reference sequence). CDR3 bases: TGTGCCAGCAGCCCACGGCAGAACGAGCAGTACTTC. Residues: CASSPRQNEQYF.

Many counts were recorded for this clonotype. The chain is built from TRBV27 and TRBJ2-7; the match to TRBD2 covers 12 bases. This CDR3 is built from 17 residues. The V gene end was trimmed by 3 bases and the J gene end by 3 bases; junction bases not matched to a gene: 9. Germline V gene sequence: CDR1 MNHEY, CDR2 SMNVEV (reference sequence). CDR3 sequence reads: CASSFRGLAGPFYEQYV. Here the CDR3 DNA reads TGTGCCAGCAGTTTCCGAGGACTAGCGGGGCCCTTCTACGAGCAGTACGTC.

This clonotype came up many times. At one of its ends the junction is not consistent with the germline gene, which may arise from a read error. V gene TRBV12-3 or TRBV12-4 combines with J gene TRBJ2-1, with D possibly being TRBD1 or TRBD2 (5 bases each). The length of the CDR3 is 11 residues. The CDR3 DNA sequence: TGTGCCAGCAGTTTAAACCAGGGAGAGTCGTTC. It specifies CASSLNQGESF.

The sample holds a few counts of this clonotype. V and J are TRBV3-1 and TRBJ1-4; perhaps TRBD1 as D (6 bases). V gave up 1 base and J gave up 5 bases, with 17 bases separating them. The CDR3 runs 17 residues. Germline V gene sequence: CDR1 LGHDT, CDR2 YNNKEL (reference sequence). CDR3 sequence: CASSQVQVSGANEKLFF. CDR3 nucleotides: TGTGCCAGCAGCCAAGTGCAGGTTTCAGGGGCCAATGAAAAACTGTTTTTT.

This clonotype was found many times. V and J are TRBV7-2 and TRBJ2-3; TRBD2 agrees at 8 bases. Germline V gene lookup returns CDR1 SGHTA and CDR2 FQGNSA. CDR3 length: 16 residues. The V gene end was trimmed by 5 bases and the J gene end by 0 bases; junction bases not matched to a gene: 7. DNA of the CDR3: TGTGCCAGCAGCGATACAATAGCGGGAAGCACAGATACGCAGTATTTT. This codes for CASSDTIAGSTDTQYF.

This clonotype was observed at least ten times. The chain combines TRBV3-1 with TRBJ2-7; 7 nucleotides agree with TRBD1. The germline V gene encodes CDR1 LGHDT and CDR2 YNNKEL (reference sequence). The CDR3 extends over 18 amino acids. V shed 0 bases, J shed 0 bases, and the junction held 11 bases outside the gene matches. CDR3 residues: CASSQDDWTGVSSYEQYF. CDR3 in DNA: TGTGCCAGCAGCCAAGACGATTGGACAGGAGTCAGCTCCTACGAGCAGTACTTC.

CDR3 in amino acids: CASSQEARGLKAFF. The CDR3 nucleotides read TGCGCCAGCAGCCAAGAAGCCAGGGGACTTAAAGCTTTCTTT. The chain has TRBV4-1 and TRBJ1-1; tentative D call: TRBD1 (6 bases). Germline V gene data show CDR1 as MGHRA and CDR2 as YSYEKL. The CDR3 is 14 residues long. V dropped 0 bases and J dropped 9 bases, with 14 bases sitting between them.